Presented here are 27 T cell receptor beta chains from one specimen sequenced in a study of T cells in Graves' hyperthyroidism and ophthalmopathy. RNA transcripts provided the source from which TCR beta CDR3 regions were amplified. Primed by the HTBI set, a first-round RT-PCR was run on the TCR CDR3. TCRdb recomputed calls from the multiplex PCR reads with MiXCR, one row per CDR3 protein. The table includes some 300,000 distinct CDR3 sequences, roughly 19% detected once. The sample taken for sequencing was blood. The source is a man aged 45-65 years with Graves' ophthalmopathy.

This clonotype was recorded at least ten times. This sequence joins TRBV20-1 and TRBJ2-3, with D maybe TRBD2 (5 bases). Germline CDR1 is DFQATT and CDR2 is SNEGSKA (reference sequence). CDR3 size: 12 residues. V dropped 3 bases and J dropped 5 bases, with 9 bases sitting between them. CDR3 protein: CSASQGGDTQYF. The CDR3 DNA follows: TGCAGTGCTAGTCAAGGAGGAGATACGCAGTATTTT.

This clonotype was seen a few times. The chain combines TRBV7-2 with TRBJ2-7; maybe TRBD2 (7 bases). CDR3 size: 15 residues. Trimming took off 3 bases at V and 6 bases at J, with 18 bases between the two ends. Germline-derived CDR1 and CDR2 are SGHTA and FQGNSA. The CDR3 DNA sequence: TGTGCCAGCAGCTTGGGAGGGGGGAGCCACTCCGAGCAGTACTTC. Translating gives CASSLGGGSHSEQYF.

The chain joins TRBV2 to TRBJ2-5; D gene unclear. CDR1 is SNHLY, CDR2 FYNNEI, per germline. With 2 bases removed from V and 5 bases from J, the gap between germline ends came to 12 bases. The CDR3 runs 14 residues. This chain's CDR3 is CASSETLPRETQYF. Here the CDR3 DNA reads TGTGCCAGCAGTGAAACCCTACCTCGGGAGACCCAGTACTTC.

This clonotype was counted many times. The chain recombines TRBV20-1 with TRBJ2-3; D is undetermined. The CDR3 sequence is 13 residues long. V lost 5 bases, J lost 1 base, and 10 bases lay in between. Per the germline V gene, CDR1 is DFQATT and CDR2 is SNEGSKA (reference sequence). The DNA of the CDR3 is TGCAGTGCTCGTAGAGCTGGCACAGATACGCAGTATTTT. Translated, it gives CSARRAGTDTQYF.

This clonotype was observed a few times. V and J are TRBV12-3 or TRBV12-4 and TRBJ2-7; no firm D call. CDR3 length: 13 amino acids. V was trimmed by 3 bases and J by 5 bases, leaving 11 bases between them. This CDR3 is CASSFDTWDEQYF. As DNA, the CDR3 is TGTGCCAGCAGTTTCGATACCTGGGACGAGCAGTACTTC.

The gene calls are TRBV19 and TRBJ2-1; tentative D call: TRBD1 (6 bases). The germline CDR1 and CDR2 sequences are LNHDA and SQIVND (reference sequence). The V end was cut by 5 bases, the J end by 4 bases, with 18 bases between. The CDR3 is made up of 16 amino acids. The CDR3 DNA is TGTGCCAGTAGTCCGGAGACAGGAATGGTATACAATGAGCAGTTCTTC. It is translated as CASSPETGMVYNEQFF.

This chain connects TRBV4-2 to TRBJ1-1, with TRBD1 as a possible D gene (5 bases). V lost 0 bases and J lost 2, with 10 bases in between. This CDR3 is 15 amino acids long. Per germline, CDR1 LGHNA and CDR2 YNFKEQ. CDR3 amino acids: CASSQDFQGNTEAFF. The DNA of the CDR3 is TGTGCCAGCAGCCAAGATTTTCAGGGCAACACTGAAGCTTTCTTT.

J is TRBJ2-7 and V is TRBV5-6; 8 bases are shared with TRBD1. CDR3 length: 14 amino acids. J was trimmed by 3 bases and V by 4 bases; bases with no gene match: 6. Germline loops: CDR1 SGHDT, CDR2 YYEEEE. The CDR3: CASSPGQVGYEQYF. The CDR3 coding sequence is TGTGCCAGCAGCCCGGGACAGGTGGGCTACGAGCAGTACTTC.

J is TRBJ1-3 and V is TRBV7-2; D remains unclear. The germline CDR1 and CDR2 sequences are SGHTA and FQGNSA. Trimming left V 3 bases short and J 3 bases short, with 9 bases between. This CDR3 spans 14 amino acids. DNA of the CDR3: TGTGCCAGCAGCTTGGACGGCCATGGAAACACCATATATTTT. This encodes CASSLDGHGNTIYF.

There are many counts of this clonotype. The chain employs TRBV3-1 and TRBJ1-1; weak D call: TRBD1 (6 bases). This CDR3 is 11 amino acids long. Germline V gene lookup returns CDR1 LGHDT and CDR2 YNNKEL (reference sequence). Trimming stripped 6 bases from V and 8 bases from J, with 10 bases between. The CDR3 nucleotides read TGTGCCAGCAGACGACAGGACGAAGCTTTCTTT. Translation: CASRRQDEAFF. The whole variable domain, remainder taken from reference TRBV3-1 and TRBJ1-1, is DTAVSQTPKYLVTQMGNDKSIKCEQNLGHDTMYWYKQDSKKFLKIMFSYNNKELIINETVPNRFSPKSPDKAHLNLHINSLELGDSAVYFCASRRQDEAFFGQGTRLTVV.

This clonotype was found a few times. The CDR3 sequence: CASSSPDRVNQPQHF. CDR3 sequence (DNA): TGTGCCAGCAGTTCCCCGGACAGGGTCAATCAGCCCCAGCATTTT. The genes are TRBV28 and TRBJ1-5; 8 positions match TRBD1. This CDR3 is built from 15 residues. Germline V lookup: CDR1 MDHEN, CDR2 SYDVKM. The J segment lost 3 bases and the V segment lost 4 bases, leaving 5 bases of the junction unmatched.

The V gene is TRBV6-6, the J gene TRBJ1-1; D is undetermined. This CDR3 region has 13 residues. Germline assignment: CDR1 MNHNY and CDR2 SVGAGI (reference sequence). The V gene lost 2 bases and the J gene lost 4 bases, with 8 bases spanning the gap. CDR3 DNA: TGTGCCAGCAGTTACGTCGACGGCACTGAAGCTTTCTTT. Protein product: CASSYVDGTEAFF.

The CDR3 bases are TGCGCCAGCAGCTCGACAGGGGGCGGTCAGCCCCAGCATTTT. Residues: CASSSTGGGQPQHF. The V gene is TRBV5-1, the J gene TRBJ1-5; 10 bases are a match to TRBD1. The CDR3 consists of 14 residues. Per germline, CDR1 SGHRS and CDR2 YFSETQ. J lost 6 bases, V lost 3 bases, and 3 bases had no gene match.

The chain employs TRBV3-1 and TRBJ2-1, with 13 bases matching TRBD2. The CDR3 has 17 residues. The germline V gene encodes CDR1 LGHDT and CDR2 YNNKEL (reference sequence). J was trimmed by 6 bases and V by 4 bases; bases with no gene match: 9. The CDR3 is CASSLGTSGMFVNEQFF. For the CDR3, the DNA is TGTGCCAGCAGCCTTGGGACTAGCGGGATGTTCGTCAATGAGCAGTTCTTC.

V and J are TRBV9 and TRBJ2-2; the D gene is possibly TRBD1 (5 bases). This CDR3 comprises 16 residues. Germline CDR1 is SGDLS and CDR2 is YYNGEE. With 0 bases removed from V and 5 bases from J, the gap between germline ends came to 14 bases. For the CDR3, the DNA is TGTGCCAGCAGCGTAGGGCAGGGTTTCAGGACCGGGGAGCTGTTTTTT. Translated, it gives CASSVGQGFRTGELFF.

This clonotype has only one observation. V and J are TRBV11-3 and TRBJ2-1; maybe TRBD1 (5 bases). This CDR3 contains 15 residues. From germline, CDR1 is SGHNT and CDR2 YENEEA. Trimming pared 0 bases from V and 4 bases from J, leaving 10 bases between. The CDR3 region is CASSLDPGNYNEQFF. The CDR3 nucleotides are TGTGCCAGCAGCTTAGATCCAGGGAATTACAATGAGCAGTTCTTC.

The chain has TRBV5-8 and TRBJ1-5, with D possibly being TRBD1 (5 bases). CDR1 and CDR2 (germline): SGHTS, YDEGEE. V was cut by 4 bases and J by 3 bases, with 11 bases left in between. The CDR3 runs to 14 residues. In DNA form, the CDR3 reads TGTGCCAGCAGCGGGGGAACGGACAATCAGCCCCAGCATTTT. Residues: CASSGGTDNQPQHF.

This clonotype turned up a few times. The chain recombines TRBV6-2 or TRBV6-3 with TRBJ2-3; D is unclear. The germline V gene encodes CDR1 MNHEY and CDR2 SVGEGT. This CDR3 spans 15 amino acids. V lost 2 bases to trimming and J lost 0 bases, with 9 bases between them. CDR3 residues: CASSYRKGSTDTQYF. In nucleotides, the CDR3 is TGTGCCAGCAGTTACAGGAAGGGTAGCACAGATACGCAGTATTTT.

This sequence joins TRBV20-1 and TRBJ1-1; 7 nucleotides agree with TRBD1. This CDR3 has 14 residues. Trimming at V came to 6 bases and at J to 0 bases, leaving 7 bases not matched to a gene. Germline CDR1 and CDR2: DFQATT and SNEGSKA (reference sequence). The CDR3 DNA reads as TGCAGTGCCACGACAGGGTCTATGAACACTGAAGCTTTCTTT. Translation gives CSATTGSMNTEAFF.

This chain joins TRBV6-1 and TRBJ2-4; D may be TRBD2 (8 bases). The CDR3 covers 16 residues. Trimming took off 6 bases at V and 6 bases at J, with 21 bases between the two ends. From germline, CDR1 is MNHNS and CDR2 SASEGT. The CDR3 nucleotides read TGTGCCAGCAGACCAACTAGCGGCCAGGGGGGAAACATTCAGTACTTC. Protein product: CASRPTSGQGGNIQYF.

The table lists this clonotype with many counts. The chain employs TRBV30 and TRBJ1-1; 8 bases match TRBD1. The junction had 6 bases not matched to a gene; V was cut back by 8 bases and J by 1 base. This CDR3 region has 13 residues. From germline, CDR1 is GTSNPN and CDR2 SVGIG (reference sequence). The CDR3 is CATTGAANTEAFF. The CDR3 bases are TGTGCCACGACAGGGGCGGCGAACACTGAAGCTTTCTTT.

This clonotype was detected many times. The rearrangement links TRBV20-1 to TRBJ2-3; TRBD1 agrees at 7 bases. The CDR3 sequence is 13 residues long. V gave up 7 bases and J gave up 2 bases; unmatched junction bases: 6. Germline CDR1 DFQATT, CDR2 SNEGSKA (reference sequence). The DNA of the CDR3 is TGCAGTGTACCACAGGGGACCACAGATACGCAGTATTTT. Its protein is CSVPQGTTDTQYF.

Regarding this clonotype: A read error is possible here, since a much larger clone lies one base away. The gene calls are TRBV6-1 and TRBJ1-3; 7 bases map to TRBD1. V lost 6 bases and J lost 0; bases outside the gene matches: 11. Germline assignment: CDR1 MNHNS and CDR2 SASEGT. This CDR3 has 17 residues. For the CDR3, the DNA is TGTGCCAGCAGCGAGGGCCGACAGGGCGTCTCTGGAAACACCATATATTTT. Translating gives CASSEGRQGVSGNTIYF.

This sequence joins TRBV4-2 and TRBJ2-7, with D tentatively TRBD1 or TRBD2 (5 bases each). Germline CDR1 reads LGHNA; CDR2 reads YNFKEQ. Trimming shortened V by 2 bases and J by 2 bases, and 16 bases separated the two germline ends. This CDR3 region has 16 residues. The CDR3 nucleotides read TGTGCCAGCAGCCAACGCCTCGGGGACGCCGCCTACGAGCAGTACTTC. It codes for CASSQRLGDAAYEQYF.

Only a few counts were recorded for this clonotype. The CDR3, as DNA: TGTGCCATCAGTGAGTCGTTAGCGGGGAATGAGCAGTTCTTC. Its protein product is CAISESLAGNEQFF. The V and J genes are TRBV10-3 and TRBJ2-1; TRBD2 aligns across 8 bases. Trimming removed 0 bases from V and 7 bases from J; junction bases left unmatched: 2. The V gene's germline CDR1 is ENHRY and CDR2 SYGVKD. This CDR3 region has 14 residues.

V usage is TRBV11-1 and J usage is TRBJ2-2, with D unclear. Germline CDR1 reads SGHAT; CDR2 reads FQDESV (reference sequence). V lost 2 bases and J 6 bases, leaving 10 bases between the germline ends. CDR3 length equals 14 residues. This CDR3 reads CASSLWAQAGELFF. In DNA form, the CDR3 reads TGTGCCAGCAGCTTATGGGCGCAGGCCGGGGAGCTGTTTTTT.

This clonotype was observed a handful of times. V and J are TRBV19 and TRBJ2-1, with 12 bases lining up with TRBD2. With 5 bases clipped from V and 2 bases from J, the junction kept 4 bases outside the gene matches. The germline V gene has CDR1 LNHDA and CDR2 SQIVND (reference sequence). The CDR3 runs 16 residues. CDR3 region: CASSLTSGGPYNEQFF. CDR3 DNA: TGTGCCAGTAGTTTGACTAGCGGGGGTCCCTACAATGAGCAGTTCTTC.